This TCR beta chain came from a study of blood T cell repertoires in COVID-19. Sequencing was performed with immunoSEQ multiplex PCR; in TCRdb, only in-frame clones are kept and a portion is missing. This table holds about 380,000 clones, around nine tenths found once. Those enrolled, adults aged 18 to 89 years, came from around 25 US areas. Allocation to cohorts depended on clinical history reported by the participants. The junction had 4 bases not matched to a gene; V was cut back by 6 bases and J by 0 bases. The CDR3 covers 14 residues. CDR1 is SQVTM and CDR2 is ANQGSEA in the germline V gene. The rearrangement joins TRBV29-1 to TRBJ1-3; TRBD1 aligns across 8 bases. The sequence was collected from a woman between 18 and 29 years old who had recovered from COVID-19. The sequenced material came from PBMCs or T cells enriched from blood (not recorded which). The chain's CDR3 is CSVDTGGSGNTIYF. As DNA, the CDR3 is TGCAGCGTGGATACAGGGGGCTCTGGAAACACCATATATTTT.